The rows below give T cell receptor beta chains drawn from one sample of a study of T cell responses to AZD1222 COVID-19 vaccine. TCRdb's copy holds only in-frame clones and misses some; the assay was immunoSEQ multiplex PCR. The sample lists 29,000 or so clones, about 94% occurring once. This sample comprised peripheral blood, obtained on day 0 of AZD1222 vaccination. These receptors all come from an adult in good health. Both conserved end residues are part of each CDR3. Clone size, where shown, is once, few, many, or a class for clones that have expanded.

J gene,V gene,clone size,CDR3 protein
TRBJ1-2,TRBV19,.,CASSFPGQGDYGYTF
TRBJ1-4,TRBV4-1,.,CASSQGDRGRTNEKLFF
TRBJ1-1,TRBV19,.,CASSIKVLGAAFF
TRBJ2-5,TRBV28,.,CASSLVPPGQGVRETQYF
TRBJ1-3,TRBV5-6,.,CASSSLVDTIYF
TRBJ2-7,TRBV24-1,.,CATSDLGGRENPYEQYF
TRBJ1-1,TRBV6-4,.,CASSELGGATEAFF
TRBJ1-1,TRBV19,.,CASSSRMNTEAFF
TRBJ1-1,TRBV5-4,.,CASSSGTGGNTEAFF
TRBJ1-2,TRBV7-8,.,CASSSTSGYTF
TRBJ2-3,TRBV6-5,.,CASSLGTGTDTQYF
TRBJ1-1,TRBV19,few,CASSIRKDSPTEAFF
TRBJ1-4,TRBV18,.,CASSPEGEKLFF
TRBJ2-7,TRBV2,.,CASSERPGPSYEQYF
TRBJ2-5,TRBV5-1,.,CASSLLLGETQYF
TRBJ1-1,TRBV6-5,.,CASLGPGTEAFF
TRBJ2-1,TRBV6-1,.,CASSEWRAPNNEQFF
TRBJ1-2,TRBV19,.,CASSMSTGREANYGYTF
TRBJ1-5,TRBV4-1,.,CASSLAPQINQPQHF
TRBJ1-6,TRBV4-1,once,CASSQPPGPLHF
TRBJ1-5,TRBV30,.,CASAPSRDQPQHF
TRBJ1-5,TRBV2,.,CASSMDRATQPQHF
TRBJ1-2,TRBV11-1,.,CASSSGQGKGYTF
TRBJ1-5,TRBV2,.,CASSEAGGQPQHF
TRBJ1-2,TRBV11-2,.,CASMGSGGGYTF
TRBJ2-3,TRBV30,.,CAWAQGASTDTQYF
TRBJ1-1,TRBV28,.,CASSLSFSAEAFF
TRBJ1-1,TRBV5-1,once,CASSVGGSEAFF
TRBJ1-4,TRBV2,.,CASRTGAGGEKLFF
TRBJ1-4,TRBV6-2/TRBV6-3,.,CASSYSILLTNEKLFF
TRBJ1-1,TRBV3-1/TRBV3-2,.,CASSQGDTEAFF
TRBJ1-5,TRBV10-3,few,CAISELGDNQPQHF
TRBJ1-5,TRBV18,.,CASSPPGDWNQPQHF
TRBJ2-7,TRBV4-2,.,CASSQGRFSYEQYF
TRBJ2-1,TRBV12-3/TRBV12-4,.,CASGQGAYNEQFF
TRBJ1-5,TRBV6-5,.,CASSRGGAVDQPQHF
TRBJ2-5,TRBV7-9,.,CASSLAGETQYF
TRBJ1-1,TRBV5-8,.,CASSLSGGARTEAFF
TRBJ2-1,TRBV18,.,CASSLGGGYNEQFF
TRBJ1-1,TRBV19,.,CASSTGTGGYEAFF
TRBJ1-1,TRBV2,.,CANHSVGGFGTEAFF
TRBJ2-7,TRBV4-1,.,CASSPRTRSYEQYF
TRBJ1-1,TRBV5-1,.,CASSLAGDNTEAFF
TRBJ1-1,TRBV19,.,CASSPFGLEAFF
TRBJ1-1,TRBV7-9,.,CASSLQGNTEAFF
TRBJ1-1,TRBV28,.,CASSVTGGYTEAFF
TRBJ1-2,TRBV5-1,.,CASSLTGVYGYTF
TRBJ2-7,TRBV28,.,CASSFSRGSYEQYF
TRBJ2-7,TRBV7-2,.,CASSLRTGDAYEQYF
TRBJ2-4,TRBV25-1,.,CASSESGRMGNIQYF
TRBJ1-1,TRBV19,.,CASSMGYTGVNTEAFF
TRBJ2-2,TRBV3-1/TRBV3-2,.,CASSQGRYGGELFF